The 2 T cell receptor beta chains presented below share a single source sample, sequenced in a study of identical twins. TCRdb re-derived calls from the 5' RACE reads in MiXCR, one entry per CDR3 protein. In the table there are 450,000 to 650,000 distinct CDR3 sequences, roughly 9.5% of which are singletons. These data also featured in a second study, about yellow fever vaccine responses in identical twins.

Sequencing was performed on PBMCs. The origin of the receptors is a woman aged 18-29 years in good health.

The chain uses TRBV7-8 and TRBJ2-6; D is unclear. The CDR3 is made up of 16 amino acids. V lost 5 bases, J lost 0 bases, and 11 bases lay in between. Germline lookup yields CDR1 SGHVS and CDR2 FQNEAQ. CDR3 amino acids: CASSNEPSSGANVLTF. DNA for the CDR3: TGTGCCAGCAGCAACGAGCCTAGCTCTGGGGCCAACGTCCTGACTTTC.

This clonotype was counted ten times or more. The CDR3 spells CASSLGGRGNQPQHF. The CDR3 region has the DNA TGTGCCAGCAGTTTGGGTGGCAGGGGCAATCAGCCCCAGCATTTT. This rearrangement joins TRBV27 to TRBJ1-5; possibly TRBD1 for D (5 bases). The length of the CDR3 is 15 residues. Germline loops: CDR1 MNHEY, CDR2 SMNVEV (reference sequence). V gave up 3 bases and J gave up 2 bases, with 11 bases separating them.